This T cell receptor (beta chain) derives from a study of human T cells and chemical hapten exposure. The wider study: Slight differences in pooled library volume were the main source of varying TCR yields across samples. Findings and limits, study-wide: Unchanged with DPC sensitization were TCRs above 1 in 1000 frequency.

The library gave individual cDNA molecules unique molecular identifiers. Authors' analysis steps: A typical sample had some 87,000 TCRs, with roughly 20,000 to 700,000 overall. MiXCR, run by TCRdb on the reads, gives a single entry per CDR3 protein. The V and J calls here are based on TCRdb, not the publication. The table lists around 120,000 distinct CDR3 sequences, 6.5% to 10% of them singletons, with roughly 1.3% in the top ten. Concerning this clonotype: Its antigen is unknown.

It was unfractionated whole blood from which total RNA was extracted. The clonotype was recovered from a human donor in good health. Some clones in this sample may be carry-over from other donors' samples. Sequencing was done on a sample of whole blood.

Here the CDR3 reads CASSLTGTPRRYEQFF. The CDR3, as DNA: TGTGCCAGCAGCCTGACCGGGACCCCAAGGAGATATGAGCAGTTCTTC. This sequence joins TRBV3-1 and TRBJ2-1; either TRBD1 or TRBD2 may supply D (5 bases each). The CDR3 has 16 amino acids. V gave up 4 bases and J gave up 8 bases, with 21 bases separating them. Germline assignment: CDR1 LGHDT and CDR2 YNNKEL (reference sequence).